A single sample gave rise to the 2 T cell receptor beta chains below, sequenced in a study of blood T cell repertoires in COVID-19. The data were produced by immunoSEQ multiplex PCR, yet TCRdb's version contains in-frame clones alone and is incomplete. The sample has 150,000 to 200,000 clones, under 85% seen once; the top ten hold approximately 2.8%. Specimen: peripheral blood. The source is a man in his 70s with acute or convalescent COVID-19.

The chain uses TRBV6-5 and TRBJ2-5; unclear D gene. The CDR3 length is 14 residues. Trimming stripped 6 bases from V and 0 bases from J, with 11 bases between. Germline V gene sequence: CDR1 MNHEY, CDR2 SVGAGI. The CDR3 nucleotides are TGTGCCAGCAGCTCTTCAGTGTACCAAGAGACCCAGTACTTC. Protein sequence: CASSSSVYQETQYF.

This clone has a single count. V gene TRBV4-1 combines with J gene TRBJ1-5, with 8 bases matching TRBD1. Per germline, CDR1 MGHRA and CDR2 YSYEKL. Trimming took 9 bases from V and 7 from J; bases not matched to a gene: 14. This CDR3 region has 15 residues. The CDR3 DNA is TGCGCCAGTAGCTTTAGGACAGGGAATGTCCAGCCCCAGCATTTT. Residues: CASSFRTGNVQPQHF.